The clone carrying this T cell receptor (beta chain) came up a few times. Time point: sample taken at primary tumor resection. This sample stems from a study of spatial heterogeneity in lung cancer. TCRdb independently ran MiXCR on the 5' RACE reads; one entry per CDR3 protein. The sample includes about 48,000 distinct CDR3 sequences, approximately 5.7% seen only once; the top ten take around 10%. V gave up 3 bases and J gave up 3 bases, with 16 bases separating them. The CDR3 runs to 15 residues. CDR1 SGDLS and CDR2 YYNGEE come from the germline V gene. The rearrangement links TRBV9 to TRBJ2-7, with D perhaps TRBD1 (6 bases). This sequence was found in a male donor with early-stage non-small cell lung cancer. Sequenced material: PBMCs, taken at surgery. The CDR3: CASSGRDTGNYEQYF. CDR3 coding DNA: TGTGCCAGCAGCGGACGGGACACGGGTAACTACGAGCAGTACTTC. Full variable domain (remainder filled in from reference TRBV9 and TRBJ2-7): DSGVTQTPKHLITATGQRVTLRCSPRSGDLSVYWYQQSLDQGLQFLIQYYNGEERAKGNILERFSAQQFPDLHSELNLSSLELGDSALYFCASSGRDTGNYEQYFGPGTRLTVT.